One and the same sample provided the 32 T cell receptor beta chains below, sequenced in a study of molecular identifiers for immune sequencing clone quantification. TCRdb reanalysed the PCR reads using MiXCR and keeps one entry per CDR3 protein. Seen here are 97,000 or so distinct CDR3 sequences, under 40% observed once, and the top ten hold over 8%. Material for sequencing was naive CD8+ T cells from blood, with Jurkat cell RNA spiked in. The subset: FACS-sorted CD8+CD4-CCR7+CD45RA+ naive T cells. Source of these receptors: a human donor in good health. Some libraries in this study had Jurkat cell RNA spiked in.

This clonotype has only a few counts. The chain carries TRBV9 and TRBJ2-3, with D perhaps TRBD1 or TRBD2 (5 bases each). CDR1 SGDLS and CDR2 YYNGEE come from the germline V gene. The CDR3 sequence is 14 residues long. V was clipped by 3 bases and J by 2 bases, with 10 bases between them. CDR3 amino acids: CASSEDGTTDTQYF. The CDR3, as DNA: TGTGCCAGCAGCGAGGACGGGACCACAGATACGCAGTATTTT.

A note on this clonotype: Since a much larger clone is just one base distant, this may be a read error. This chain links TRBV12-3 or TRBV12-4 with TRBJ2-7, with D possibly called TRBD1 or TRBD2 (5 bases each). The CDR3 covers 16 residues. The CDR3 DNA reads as TGTGCCAGCTGTTTAAGTGCTTGGGGGAAGCGGTACGAGCAGTACTTC. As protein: CASCLSAWGKRYEQYF.

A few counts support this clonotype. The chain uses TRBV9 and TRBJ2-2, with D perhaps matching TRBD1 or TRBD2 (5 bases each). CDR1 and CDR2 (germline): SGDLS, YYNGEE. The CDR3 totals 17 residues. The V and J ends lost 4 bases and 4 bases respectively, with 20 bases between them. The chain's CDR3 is CASSSPERDPGTGELFF. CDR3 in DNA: TGTGCCAGCAGCTCTCCGGAGAGGGACCCCGGCACCGGGGAGCTGTTTTTT.

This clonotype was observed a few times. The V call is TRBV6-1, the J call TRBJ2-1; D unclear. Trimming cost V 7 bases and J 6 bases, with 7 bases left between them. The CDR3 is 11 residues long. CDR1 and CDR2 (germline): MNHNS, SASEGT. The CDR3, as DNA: TGTGCCAGCATAGAGGTCAATGAGCAGTTCTTC. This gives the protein CASIEVNEQFF.

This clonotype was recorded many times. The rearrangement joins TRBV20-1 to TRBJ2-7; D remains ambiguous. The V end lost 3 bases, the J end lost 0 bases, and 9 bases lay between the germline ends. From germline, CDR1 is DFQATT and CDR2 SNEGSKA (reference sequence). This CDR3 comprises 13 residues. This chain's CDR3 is CSASGGNSYEQYF. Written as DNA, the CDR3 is TGCAGTGCTAGTGGTGGGAACTCCTACGAGCAGTACTTC.

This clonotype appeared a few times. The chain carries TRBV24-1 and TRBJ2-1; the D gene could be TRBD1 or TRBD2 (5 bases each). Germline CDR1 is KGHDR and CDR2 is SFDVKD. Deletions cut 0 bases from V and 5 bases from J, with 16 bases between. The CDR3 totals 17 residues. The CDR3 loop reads CATSDLEQGAVHNEQFF. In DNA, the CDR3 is TGTGCCACCAGTGATTTGGAGCAGGGAGCGGTTCACAATGAGCAGTTCTTC.

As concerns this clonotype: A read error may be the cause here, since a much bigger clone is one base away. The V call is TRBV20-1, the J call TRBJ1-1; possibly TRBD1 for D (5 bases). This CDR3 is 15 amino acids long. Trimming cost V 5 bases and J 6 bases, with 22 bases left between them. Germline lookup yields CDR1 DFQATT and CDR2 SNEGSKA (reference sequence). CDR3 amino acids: CSARVLGGYTSEAFF. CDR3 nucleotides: TGCAGTGCTCGAGTTCTTGGGGGGTATACGTCTGAAGCTTTCTTT.

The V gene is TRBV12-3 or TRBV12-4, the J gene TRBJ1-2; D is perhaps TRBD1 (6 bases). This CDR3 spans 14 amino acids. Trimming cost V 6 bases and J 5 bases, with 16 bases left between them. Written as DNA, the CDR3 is TGTGCCAGCAGACCCTCACCTCAGGGGTATGGCTACACCTTC. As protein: CASRPSPQGYGYTF.

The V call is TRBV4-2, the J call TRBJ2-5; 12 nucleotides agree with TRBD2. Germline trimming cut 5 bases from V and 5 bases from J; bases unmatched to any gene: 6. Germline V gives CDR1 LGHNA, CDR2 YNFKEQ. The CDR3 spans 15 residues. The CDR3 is CASSTWTSGKETQYF. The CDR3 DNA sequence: TGTGCCAGCAGCACCTGGACTAGCGGGAAGGAGACCCAGTACTTC.

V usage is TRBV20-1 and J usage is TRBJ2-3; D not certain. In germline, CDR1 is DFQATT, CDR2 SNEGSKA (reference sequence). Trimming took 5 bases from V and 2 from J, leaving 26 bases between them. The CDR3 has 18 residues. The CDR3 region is CSAAPRPLSTAPTDTQYF. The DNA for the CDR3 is TGCAGTGCTGCTCCCCGCCCCTTAAGCACTGCGCCCACAGATACGCAGTATTTT.

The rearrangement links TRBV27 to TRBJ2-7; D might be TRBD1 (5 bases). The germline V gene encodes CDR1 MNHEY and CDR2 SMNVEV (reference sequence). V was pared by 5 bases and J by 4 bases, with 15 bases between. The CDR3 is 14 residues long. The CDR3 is CASSMQGQTYEQYF. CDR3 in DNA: TGTGCCAGCAGTATGCAGGGCCAGACTTACGAGCAGTACTTC.

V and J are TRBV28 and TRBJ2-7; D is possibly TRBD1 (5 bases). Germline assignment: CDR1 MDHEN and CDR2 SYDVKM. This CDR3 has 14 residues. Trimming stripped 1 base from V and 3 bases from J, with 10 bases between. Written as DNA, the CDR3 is TGTGCCAGCAGTTTATTGGCAGGGTTCTACGAGCAGTACTTC. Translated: CASSLLAGFYEQYF. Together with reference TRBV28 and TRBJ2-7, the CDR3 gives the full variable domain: DVKVTQSSRYLVKRTGEKVFLECVQDMDHENMFWYRQDPGLGLRLIYFSYDVKMKEKGDIPEGYSVSREKKERFSLILESASTNQTSMYLCASSLLAGFYEQYFGPGTRLTVT.

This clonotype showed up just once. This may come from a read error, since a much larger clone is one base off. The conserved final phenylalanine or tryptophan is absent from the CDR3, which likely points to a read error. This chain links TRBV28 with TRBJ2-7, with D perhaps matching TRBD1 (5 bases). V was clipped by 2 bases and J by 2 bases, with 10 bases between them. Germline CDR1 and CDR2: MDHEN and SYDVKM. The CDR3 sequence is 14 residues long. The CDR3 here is CASSLGQGPYEQYS. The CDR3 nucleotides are TGTGCCAGCAGTTTAGGTCAGGGCCCCTACGAGCAGTACTCC.

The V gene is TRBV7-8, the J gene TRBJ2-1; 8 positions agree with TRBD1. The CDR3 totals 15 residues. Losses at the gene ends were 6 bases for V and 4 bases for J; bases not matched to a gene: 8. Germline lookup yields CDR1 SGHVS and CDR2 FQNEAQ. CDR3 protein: CASSVGRGLYNEQFF. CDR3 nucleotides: TGTGCCAGCAGTGTCGGCAGGGGGCTGTACAATGAGCAGTTCTTC.

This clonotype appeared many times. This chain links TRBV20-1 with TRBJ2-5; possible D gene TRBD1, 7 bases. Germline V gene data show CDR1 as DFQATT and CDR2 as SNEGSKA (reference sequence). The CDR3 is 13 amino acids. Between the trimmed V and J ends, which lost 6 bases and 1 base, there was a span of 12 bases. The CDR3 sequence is CSAGGQFQETQYF. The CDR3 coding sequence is TGCAGTGCGGGGGGACAGTTCCAAGAGACCCAGTACTTC.

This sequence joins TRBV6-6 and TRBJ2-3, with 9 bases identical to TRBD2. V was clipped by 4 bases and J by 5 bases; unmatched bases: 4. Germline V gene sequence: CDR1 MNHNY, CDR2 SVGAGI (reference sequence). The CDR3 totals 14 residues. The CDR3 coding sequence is TGTGCCAGCAGTTCAGCGGGAGGTTTAGATACGCAGTATTTT. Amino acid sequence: CASSSAGGLDTQYF.

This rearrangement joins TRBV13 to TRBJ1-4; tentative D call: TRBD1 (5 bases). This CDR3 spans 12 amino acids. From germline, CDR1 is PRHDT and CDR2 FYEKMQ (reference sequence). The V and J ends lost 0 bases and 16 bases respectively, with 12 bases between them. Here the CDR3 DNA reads TGTGCCAGCAGCTTAGGGGGGGACTTGCAGTTTTTT. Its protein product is CASSLGGDLQFF.

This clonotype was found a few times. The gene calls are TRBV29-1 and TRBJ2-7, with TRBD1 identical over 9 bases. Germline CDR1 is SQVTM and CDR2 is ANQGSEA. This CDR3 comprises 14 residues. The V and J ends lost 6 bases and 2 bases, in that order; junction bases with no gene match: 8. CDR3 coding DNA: TGCAGCGTGGGGGGTGACAGGGGGACCTACGAGCAGTACTTC. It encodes CSVGGDRGTYEQYF.

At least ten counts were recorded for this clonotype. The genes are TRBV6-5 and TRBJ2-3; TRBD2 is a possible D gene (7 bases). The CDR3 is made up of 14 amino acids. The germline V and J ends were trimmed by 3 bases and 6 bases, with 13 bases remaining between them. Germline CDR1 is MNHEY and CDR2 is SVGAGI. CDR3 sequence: CASSYWGGSDTQYF. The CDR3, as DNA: TGTGCCAGCAGTTATTGGGGGGGCTCCGATACGCAGTATTTT.

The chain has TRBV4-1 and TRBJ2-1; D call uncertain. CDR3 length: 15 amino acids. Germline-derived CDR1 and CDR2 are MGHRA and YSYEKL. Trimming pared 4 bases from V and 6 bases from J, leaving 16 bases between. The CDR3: CASSPEEQDLNEQFF. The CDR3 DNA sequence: TGCGCCAGCAGCCCCGAGGAGCAGGACCTCAATGAGCAGTTCTTC.

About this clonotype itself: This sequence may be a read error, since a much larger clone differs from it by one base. Written as DNA, the CDR3 is TGTGCCAGCAGTCCAGGGATAAGCAATCAGCCCCAGCATTTT. This sequence encodes CASSPGISNQPQHF. This sequence joins TRBV6-5 and TRBJ1-5; possibly TRBD1 for D (5 bases). Per germline, CDR1 MNHEY and CDR2 SVGAGI. Trimming cost V 5 bases and J 1 base, with 9 bases left between them. The CDR3 is made up of 14 amino acids.

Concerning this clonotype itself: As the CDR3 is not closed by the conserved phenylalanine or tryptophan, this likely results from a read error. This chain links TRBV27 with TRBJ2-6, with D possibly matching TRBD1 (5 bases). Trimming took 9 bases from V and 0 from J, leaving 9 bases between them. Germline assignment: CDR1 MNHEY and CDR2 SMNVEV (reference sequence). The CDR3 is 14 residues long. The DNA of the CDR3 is TGTGCCAGTGGACATAGCTCTGGGGCCAACGTCCTGACTATC. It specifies CASGHSSGANVLTI.

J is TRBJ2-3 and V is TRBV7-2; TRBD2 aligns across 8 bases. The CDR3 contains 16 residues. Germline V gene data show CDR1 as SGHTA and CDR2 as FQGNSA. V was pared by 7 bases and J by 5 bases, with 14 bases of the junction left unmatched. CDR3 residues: CASTARDSGKLDTQYF. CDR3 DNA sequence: TGTGCCAGCACCGCCCGCGATAGCGGGAAGTTAGATACGCAGTATTTT.

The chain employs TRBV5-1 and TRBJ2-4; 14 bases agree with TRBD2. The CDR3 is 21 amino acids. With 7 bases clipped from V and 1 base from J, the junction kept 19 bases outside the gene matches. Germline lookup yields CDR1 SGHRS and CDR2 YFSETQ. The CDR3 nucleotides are TGCGCCAGCCCAACCGGGACAGGGGGGACTAGCGGGAGATCCGCCAAAAACATTCAGTACTTC. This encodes CASPTGTGGTSGRSAKNIQYF.

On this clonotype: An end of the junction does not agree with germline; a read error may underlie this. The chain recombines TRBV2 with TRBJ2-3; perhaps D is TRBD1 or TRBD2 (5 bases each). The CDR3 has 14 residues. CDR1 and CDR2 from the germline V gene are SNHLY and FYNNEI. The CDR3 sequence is CAIGRASSTGTQNF. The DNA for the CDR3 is TGTGCCATCGGGCGGGCGTCTAGCACAGGTACGCAGAATTTT.

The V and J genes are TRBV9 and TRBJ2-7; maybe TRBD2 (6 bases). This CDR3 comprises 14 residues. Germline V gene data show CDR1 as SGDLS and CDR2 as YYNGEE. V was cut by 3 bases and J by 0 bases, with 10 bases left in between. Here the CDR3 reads CASSAGVVSYEQYF. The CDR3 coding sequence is TGTGCCAGCAGCGCGGGAGTAGTCTCCTACGAGCAGTACTTC. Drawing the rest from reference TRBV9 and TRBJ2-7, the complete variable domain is DSGVTQTPKHLITATGQRVTLRCSPRSGDLSVYWYQQSLDQGLQFLIQYYNGEERAKGNILERFSAQQFPDLHSELNLSSLELGDSALYFCASSAGVVSYEQYFGPGTRLTVT.

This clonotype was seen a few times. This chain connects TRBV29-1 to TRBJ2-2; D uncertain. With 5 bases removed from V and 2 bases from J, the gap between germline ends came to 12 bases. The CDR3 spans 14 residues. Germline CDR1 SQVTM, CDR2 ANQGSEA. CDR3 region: CSVFRDTNTGELFF. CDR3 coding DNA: TGCAGCGTTTTCCGAGACACCAACACCGGGGAGCTGTTTTTT.

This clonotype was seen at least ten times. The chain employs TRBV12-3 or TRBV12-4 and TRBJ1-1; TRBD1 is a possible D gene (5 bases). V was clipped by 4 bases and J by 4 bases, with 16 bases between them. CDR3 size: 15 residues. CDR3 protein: CASSSPRGGGTEAFF. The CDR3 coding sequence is TGTGCCAGCAGTTCCCCCCGGGGGGGAGGCACTGAAGCTTTCTTT.

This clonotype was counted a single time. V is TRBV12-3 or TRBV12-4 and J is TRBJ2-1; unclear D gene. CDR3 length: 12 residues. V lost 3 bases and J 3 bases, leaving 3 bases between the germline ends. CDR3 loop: CASSFGYNEQFF. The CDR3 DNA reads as TGTGCCAGCAGTTTCGGCTACAATGAGCAGTTCTTC.

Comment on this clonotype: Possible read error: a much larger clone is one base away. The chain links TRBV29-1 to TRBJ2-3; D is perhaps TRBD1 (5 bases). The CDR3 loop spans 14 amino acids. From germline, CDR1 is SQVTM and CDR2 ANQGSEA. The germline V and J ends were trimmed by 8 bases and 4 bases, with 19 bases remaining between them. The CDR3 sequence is CSSLLTGFADTQYF. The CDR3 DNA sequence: TGCAGCAGCTTACTCACAGGTTTCGCAGATACGCAGTATTTT.

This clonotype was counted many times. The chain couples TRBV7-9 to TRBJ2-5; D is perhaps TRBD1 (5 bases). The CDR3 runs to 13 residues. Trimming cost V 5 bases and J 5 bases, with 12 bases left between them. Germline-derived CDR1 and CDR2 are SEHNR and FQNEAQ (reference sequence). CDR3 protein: CASSPGHEETQYF. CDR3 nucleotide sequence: TGTGCCAGCAGCCCAGGACATGAGGAGACCCAGTACTTC.

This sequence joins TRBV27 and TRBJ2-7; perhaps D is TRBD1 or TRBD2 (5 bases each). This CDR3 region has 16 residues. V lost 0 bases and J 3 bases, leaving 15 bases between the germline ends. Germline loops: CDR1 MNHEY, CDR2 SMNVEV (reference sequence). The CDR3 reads CASSLSIGDGSYEQYF. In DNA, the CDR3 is TGTGCCAGCAGTTTATCGATCGGGGACGGCAGCTACGAGCAGTACTTC.